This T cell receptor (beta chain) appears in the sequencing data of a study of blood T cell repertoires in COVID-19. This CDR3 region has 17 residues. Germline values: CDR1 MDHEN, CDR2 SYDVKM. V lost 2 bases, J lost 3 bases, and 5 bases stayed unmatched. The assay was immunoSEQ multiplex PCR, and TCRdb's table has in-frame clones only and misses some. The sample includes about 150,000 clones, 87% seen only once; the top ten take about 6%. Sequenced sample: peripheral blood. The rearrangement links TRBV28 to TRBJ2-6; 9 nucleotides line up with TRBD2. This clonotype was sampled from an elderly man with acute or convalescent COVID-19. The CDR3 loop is CASSLASGNFGANVLTF. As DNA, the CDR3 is TGTGCCAGCAGTTTAGCTAGCGGGAACTTTGGGGCCAACGTCCTGACTTTC.